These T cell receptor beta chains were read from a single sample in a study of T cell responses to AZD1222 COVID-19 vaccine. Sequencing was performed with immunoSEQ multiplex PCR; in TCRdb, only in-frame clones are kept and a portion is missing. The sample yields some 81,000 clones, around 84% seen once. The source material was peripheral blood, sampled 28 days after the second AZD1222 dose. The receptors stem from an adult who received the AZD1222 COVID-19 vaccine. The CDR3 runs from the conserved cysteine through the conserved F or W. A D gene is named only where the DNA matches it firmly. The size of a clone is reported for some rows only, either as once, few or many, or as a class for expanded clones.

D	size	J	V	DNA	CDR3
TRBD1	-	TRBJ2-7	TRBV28	TGTGCCAGCAGTTCGGGACAGGGGCCCTACGAGCAGTACTTC	CASSSGQGPYEQYF
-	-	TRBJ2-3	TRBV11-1	TGTGCCGGTCCCCTAGGGGCTAGCACAGATACGCAGTATTTT	CAGPLGASTDTQYF
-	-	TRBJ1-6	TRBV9	TGTGCCAGCAGCCCGGAAAGCTCCTATAATTCACCCCTCCACTTT	CASSPESSYNSPLHF
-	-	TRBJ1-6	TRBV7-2	TGTGCCAGCAGCTTGGGAACAGGGTGGAGTTCACCCCTCCACTTT	CASSLGTGWSSPLHF
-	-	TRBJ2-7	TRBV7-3	TGTGCCAGCAGCGGGGGCGGGTCGCCCTACGAGCAGTACTTC	CASSGGGSPYEQYF
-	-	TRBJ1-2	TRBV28	TGTGTCACAGCTCGGCGGGGCTATGGCTACACCTTC	CVTARRGYGYTF
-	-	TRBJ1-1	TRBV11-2	TGTGCCAGCAGCTTTCACACTGAAGCTTTCTTT	CASSFHTEAFF
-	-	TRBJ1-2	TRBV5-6	TGTGCCAGCGGGGCCCAAAAGGTAGAAGGCACCTTC	CASGAQKVEGTF
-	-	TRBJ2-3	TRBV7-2	TGTGCCAGCAGCTTTGGTCAGGAGAATACGCAGTATTTT	CASSFGQENTQYF
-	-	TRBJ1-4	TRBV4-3	TGCGCCAGCAGCCAAGAAACGGGGGCAAACGAAAAACTGTTTTTT	CASSQETGANEKLFF
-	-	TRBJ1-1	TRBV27	TGTGCCAGCAGTTTACAAGGGGAGGGCACTGAAGCTTTCTTT	CASSLQGEGTEAFF
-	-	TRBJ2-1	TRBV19	TGTGCCAGTATCCCAGGGAACTATAAAGGGGAGCAGTTCTTC	CASIPGNYKGEQFF
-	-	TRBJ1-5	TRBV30	TGTGCCTGGGGGTCGTTCAATCAGCCCCAGCATTTT	CAWGSFNQPQHF
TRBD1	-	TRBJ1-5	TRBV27	TGTGCCAGCAGTCGACAGGGTGAGCCCCAGCATTTT	CASSRQGEPQHF
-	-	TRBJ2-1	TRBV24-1	TGTGCCACCAGTGATTTTGGGGGTGAGGCTCAGCAGTTCTTC	CATSDFGGEAQQFF
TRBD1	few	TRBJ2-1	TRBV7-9	TGTGCCAGCACCAGGACAGGGGGCAATGAGCAGTTCTTC	CASTRTGGNEQFF
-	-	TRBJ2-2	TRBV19	TGTGCCAGTAGTTCCGGTTCGGATCCCACCGGGGAGCTGTTTTTT	CASSSGSDPTGELFF
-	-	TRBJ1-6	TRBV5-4	TGTGCCAGCAGCTTGGCCGGGGGGATAGTGGCACCCCTCCACTTT	CASSLAGGIVAPLHF
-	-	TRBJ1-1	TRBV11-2	TGTGCCAGCAGCTTTTGGCGGACTGGCACTGAAGCTTTCTTT	CASSFWRTGTEAFF
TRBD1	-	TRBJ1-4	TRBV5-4	TGTGCCAGCAGCTCTACAGGGGGCGGCGAAAAACTGTTTTTT	CASSSTGGGEKLFF
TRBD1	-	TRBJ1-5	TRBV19	TGTGCCAGTAGCAAAGAGACAGGGGAACTGGATAGCAATCAGCCCCAGCATTTT	CASSKETGELDSNQPQHF
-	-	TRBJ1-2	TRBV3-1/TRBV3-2	TGTGCCAGCAGCCCCCCCCGGGGCTTGGACTATGGCTACACCTTC	CASSPPRGLDYGYTF
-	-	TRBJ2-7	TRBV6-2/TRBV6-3	TGTGCCAGCAGTTATGGGAGAGACTACGAGCAGTACTTC	CASSYGRDYEQYF
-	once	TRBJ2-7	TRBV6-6	TGTGCCAGCAGTTACTCGTCCTACGAGCAGTACTTC	CASSYSSYEQYF
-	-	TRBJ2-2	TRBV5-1	TGCGCCAGCAGCTTGGACAGTTCGAACACCGGGGAGCTGTTTTTT	CASSLDSSNTGELFF
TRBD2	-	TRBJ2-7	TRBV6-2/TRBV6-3	TGTGCCAGCACCCCGGGGGCGGGAGGCCGAGTTCCCGGGCACGAGCAGTACTTC	CASTPGAGGRVPGHEQYF
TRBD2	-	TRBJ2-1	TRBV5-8	TGTGCCAGCAGCCCCGAAGGGGTAGCGGGGGGTCAGAGCTCCTACAATGAGCAGTTCTTC	CASSPEGVAGGQSSYNEQFF
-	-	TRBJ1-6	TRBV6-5	TGTGCCAGCAGGGCTAGCGGGTATAATTCACCCCTCCACTTT	CASRASGYNSPLHF